Here is one T cell receptor (beta chain) with its context. The target antigen is unknown. Primers for the PCR totalled 60 Vbeta and 13 Jbeta. Sequencing used immunoSEQ multiplex PCR; TCRdb keeps in-frame clones, though not all of them. In the table there are approximately 95,000 clones, 75% to 85% of which are singletons. The sample is drawn from a study of cytomegalovirus exposure and HLA in healthy donors. Study results and caveats: Later on, a genetic analysis was performed. It linked a missense variant in DCLRE1C with V- and J-gene trimming of TCR beta. Later work showed greater clonal expansion in HLA-associated TCR beta chains than in equally common others.

Specimen: PBMCs. The TCR comes from a man aged 18 to 29 in good health and CMV-seropositive.

CDR3 amino acids: CASSEFWQGAILIGNQPQHF. In DNA, the CDR3 is TGTGCCAGCAGTGAGTTTTGGCAGGGGGCGATTTTGATAGGCAATCAGCCCCAGCATTTT. V and J are TRBV6-1 and TRBJ1-5, with 8 nucleotides matching TRBD1. V gave up 3 bases and J gave up 2 bases; unmatched junction bases: 18. This CDR3 comprises 20 residues. From germline, CDR1 is MNHNS and CDR2 SASEGT.